This T cell receptor beta chain was retrieved from a study of cytomegalovirus exposure and HLA in healthy donors. Study results and caveats: In a later analysis, TCR association rates varied by HLA locus: DRB1 most, HLA-C fewest. The study recorded fewer than 200 TCR beta chains that were cytomegalovirus-associated. Some highly shared sequence variants likely arose as a pipeline artifact.

About this clone itself: No antigen is known for it.

With 60 Vbeta and 13 Jbeta primers, the PCR was carried out. Original processing notes: Later analysis identified approximately 80 million unique TCR beta chains, approximately 11 million shared. The method was immunoSEQ multiplex PCR; TCRdb's version includes in-frame clones alone and lacks a portion of them. From that table come the V and J calls and clone size; the DNA was used to work out D and trimming. The table shows about 110,000 clones, with 67% occurring only once. The V end was cut by 4 bases, the J end by 2 bases, with 9 bases between. In germline, CDR1 is LNHDA, CDR2 SQIVND (reference sequence). This CDR3 is 13 amino acids long.

The receptor was isolated from a man aged 18 to 35 in good health and CMV-seropositive. The chain is built from TRBV19 and TRBJ2-7, with D maybe TRBD1 (6 bases). Sequenced: PBMCs. CDR3 sequence reads: CASSNGQPYEQYF. The CDR3 nucleotides read TGTGCCAGTAGTAATGGACAGCCCTACGAGCAGTACTTC.